The clone carrying this T cell receptor beta chain has only one observation. Antigen: not known. CDR1 SGHRS and CDR2 YFSETQ come from the germline V gene. CDR3 length equals 13 residues. V was clipped by 2 bases and J by 0 bases, with 5 bases between them. The data originate from a study of CD8 T cells in ankylosing spondylitis. General study points: It was reported that disease-linked clones were significantly enriched in matched ankylosing spondylitis synovial fluid. A motif of eight highly homologous TCR beta variants was seen as apparently characteristic of ankylosing spondylitis blood. Relatively rare in peripheral blood, disease-linked clones were also CD8+. There were earlier reports of some motif variants in reactive arthritis synovial fluid and blood.

Construction of TCR beta libraries was performed using quantitative 5'-RACE with molecular barcodes. MiXCR, applied by TCRdb to the 5' RACE reads, yields one record per CDR3 protein. The table records about 130,000 distinct CDR3 sequences, about a sixth of them present only once. The material sequenced was blood, either unsorted or a sorted T cell fraction (not recorded which). V is TRBV5-1 and J is TRBJ1-1, with D hard to call. The sequence was obtained from a male donor with ankylosing spondylitis. In nucleotides, the CDR3 is TGCGCCAGCAGCTTTACACTGAACACTGAAGCTTTCTTT. Protein product: CASSFTLNTEAFF.